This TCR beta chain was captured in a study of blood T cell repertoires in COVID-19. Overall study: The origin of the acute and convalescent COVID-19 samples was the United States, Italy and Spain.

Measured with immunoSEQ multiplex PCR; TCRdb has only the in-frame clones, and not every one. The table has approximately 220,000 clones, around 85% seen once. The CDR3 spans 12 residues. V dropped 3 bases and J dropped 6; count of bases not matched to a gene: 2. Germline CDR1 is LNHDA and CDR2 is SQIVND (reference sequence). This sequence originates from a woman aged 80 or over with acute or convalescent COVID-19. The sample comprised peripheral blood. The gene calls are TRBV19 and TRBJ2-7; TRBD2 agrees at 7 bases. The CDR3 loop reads CASSMGGVEQYF. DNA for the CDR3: TGTGCCAGTAGTATGGGAGGGGTCGAGCAGTACTTC. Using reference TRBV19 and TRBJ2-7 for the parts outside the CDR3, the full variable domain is DGGITQSPKYLFRKEGQNVTLSCEQNLNHDAMYWYRQDPGQGLRLIYYSQIVNDFQKGDIAEGYSVSREKKESFPLTVTSAQKNPTAFYLCASSMGGVEQYFGPGTRLTVT.